One and the same sample provided the 19 T cell receptor beta chains below, sequenced in a study of blood T cells in healthy people across ages (dated by TCRdb to about 2015). Library construction relied on 5' RACE. The reads were generated on an Illumina HiSeq 2500. A second roughly 6 to 12 cycle PCR used a sample-barcoded 5' primer and a J-beta primer mix. The raw public data were reprocessed by TCRdb itself: fastp quality trimming at Q25, MiXCR clonotype calling, in-frame beta chains only. A single entry per CDR3 protein holds the most common genes and DNA from its merged rows. The sample profile shows over 950,000 distinct CDR3 sequences; approximately 38% of them were found once. The ten largest make up around 12% of the sample. Sequences were obtained from blood. These receptor sequences come from a man aged 18 to 30 in good health.

The chain carries TRBV12-3 or TRBV12-4 and TRBJ1-2, with D perhaps TRBD1 (5 bases). This CDR3 contains 14 residues. V was pared by 7 bases and J by 3 bases, with 15 bases between. The CDR3 loop reads CASTLQGRDYGYTF. The CDR3 region has the DNA TGTGCCAGCACCCTCCAGGGACGGGACTATGGCTACACCTTC.

About this clonotype itself: An end of the junction does not agree with germline; a read error may underlie this. V and J are TRBV9 and TRBJ1-6; D unresolved. The germline CDR1 and CDR2 sequences are SGDLS and YYNGEE. This CDR3 is 14 amino acids long. CDR3 sequence reads: CASSSNPENSPLYF. CDR3 bases: TGTGCCAGCAGCTCAAACCCCGAGAATTCACCCCTCTACTTT.

The rearrangement links TRBV5-6 to TRBJ1-2, with D possibly TRBD1 on 6 matching bases. Between the trimmed V and J ends, which lost 3 bases and 7 bases, there was a span of 13 bases. The CDR3 covers 13 residues. Germline values: CDR1 SGHDT, CDR2 YYEEEE. The CDR3 DNA is TGTGCCAGCAGCTGGGGGGCAGGGTCTGGCTACACCTTC. The encoded protein is CASSWGAGSGYTF.

J is TRBJ2-7 and V is TRBV6-2 or TRBV6-3; 14 nucleotides line up with TRBD2. J gave up 1 base and V 0 bases, and 2 bases lay outside the gene matches. The CDR3 sequence is 17 residues long. Germline assignment: CDR1 MNHEY and CDR2 SVGEGT. CDR3 coding DNA: TGTGCCAGCAGTTACTCGACTAGCGGGGGGGAGTCCTACGAGCAGTACTTC. Its protein product is CASSYSTSGGESYEQYF.

This clonotype was detected only once. Its ends do not fully match the called genes, so a read error is possible. This sequence joins TRBV19 and TRBJ2-1; D is perhaps TRBD1 (6 bases). Germline V gives CDR1 LNHDA, CDR2 SQIVND (reference sequence). The CDR3 is 16 residues long. CDR3 sequence: CVSSIAGESPYNEQFF. As DNA, the CDR3 is TGTGTCAGTAGTATAGCAGGGGAATCGCCCTACAATGAGCAGTTCTTC. Looking up the rest from reference TRBV19 and TRBJ2-1 gives the full variable domain: DGGITQSPKYLFRKEGQNVTLSCEQNLNHDAMYWYRQDPGQGLRLIYYSQIVNDFQKGDIAEGYSVSREKKESFPLTVTSAQKNPTAFYLCVSSIAGESPYNEQFFGPGTRLTVL.

The table lists this clonotype with a few counts. This chain links TRBV20-1 with TRBJ1-1, with D perhaps TRBD1 (6 bases). The V and J ends lost 6 bases and 0 bases respectively, with 11 bases between them. The CDR3 sequence is 13 residues long. CDR1 is DFQATT and CDR2 is SNEGSKA in the germline V gene (reference sequence). CDR3 amino acids: CSAPRGVNTEAFF. CDR3 coding DNA: TGCAGTGCCCCCAGGGGTGTGAACACTGAAGCTTTCTTT.

A remark on this clonotype: A much larger clone lies one base from this, so it may be a read error. The gene calls are TRBV29-1 and TRBJ2-7; D possibly corresponds to TRBD1 (6 bases). Germline lookup yields CDR1 SQVTM and CDR2 ANQGSEA. V lost 7 bases and J lost 7, with 23 bases in between. This CDR3 has 14 residues. CDR3 sequence reads: CSADRQEAYNEQYF. CDR3 nucleotides: TGCAGCGCCGATCGACAGGAGGCCTACAATGAGCAGTACTTC.

The J gene is TRBJ1-1, the V gene TRBV7-9; D may be TRBD1 (6 bases). Per the germline V gene, CDR1 is SEHNR and CDR2 is FQNEAQ (reference sequence). V lost 6 bases and J 0 bases, leaving 11 bases between the germline ends. The CDR3 consists of 14 residues. As DNA, the CDR3 is TGTGCCAGCAGACCAGGACAGATGAACACTGAAGCTTTCTTT. As protein: CASRPGQMNTEAFF.

Only a few counts were recorded for this clonotype. The chain joins TRBV28 to TRBJ1-1; D is uncertain. CDR3 length: 12 amino acids. Trimming stripped 7 bases from V and 4 bases from J, with 10 bases between. From germline, CDR1 is MDHEN and CDR2 SYDVKM. The CDR3 sequence: CASTFRGTEAFF. The CDR3 coding sequence is TGTGCCAGCACTTTTCGGGGCACTGAAGCTTTCTTT.

This clonotype occurred a few times. For the CDR3, the DNA is TGTGCCAGCAGCGGACCAAGGGAGAACTATGGCTACACCTTC. This translates into CASSGPRENYGYTF. The gene calls are TRBV9 and TRBJ1-2; no definite D call. CDR3 length: 14 amino acids. Between the trimmed V and J ends, which lost 3 bases and 2 bases, there was a span of 11 bases. CDR1 is SGDLS, CDR2 YYNGEE, per germline.

This clonotype was picked up many times. The chain uses TRBV7-8 and TRBJ1-1; 7 bases are a match to TRBD1. This CDR3 has 15 residues. The V gene's germline CDR1 is SGHVS and CDR2 FQNEAQ. V shed 5 bases and J 2 bases; nucleotides not matched to a gene: 8. The CDR3 DNA reads TGTGCCAGCAGCCTAACAGGGGTCCCTAACACTGAAGCTTTCTTT. This encodes CASSLTGVPNTEAFF. The entire variable domain, with the rest obtained from reference TRBV7-8 and TRBJ1-1, is as follows: GAGVSQSPRYKVAKRGQDVALRCDPISGHVSLFWYQQALGQGPEFLTYFQNEAQLDKSGLPSDRFFAERPEGSVSTLKIQRTQQEDSAVYLCASSLTGVPNTEAFFGQGTRLTVV.

This clonotype came up many times. The CDR3 protein is CASSYHPGTPEDTQYF. The CDR3, as DNA: TGTGCCAGCAGTTACCACCCGGGGACCCCTGAGGATACGCAGTATTTT. The V and J genes are TRBV6-6 and TRBJ2-3, with D perhaps TRBD1 or TRBD2 (5 bases each). The CDR3 is 16 residues long. V gave up 2 bases and J gave up 6 bases, with 18 bases separating them. CDR1 and CDR2 (germline): MNHNY, SVGAGI (reference sequence).

This clonotype has a count of ten or more. J is TRBJ1-2 and V is TRBV6-5; TRBD1 agrees at 9 bases. Germline CDR1 reads MNHEY; CDR2 reads SVGAGI. This CDR3 contains 13 residues. Trimming at V came to 9 bases and at J to 5 bases, leaving 7 bases not matched to a gene. Here the CDR3 reads CASTLGTGYGYTF. CDR3 sequence (DNA): TGTGCCAGTACCTTAGGGACAGGGTATGGCTACACCTTC.

This chain links TRBV19 with TRBJ1-2; no reliable D call. Germline-derived CDR1 and CDR2 are LNHDA and SQIVND (reference sequence). CDR3 length: 15 residues. Between the trimmed V and J ends, which lost 3 bases and 0 bases, there was a span of 11 bases. The CDR3 is CASSIQRTTNYGYTF. The CDR3 DNA follows: TGTGCCAGTAGTATTCAGCGAACTACTAACTATGGCTACACCTTC.

The chain joins TRBV7-9 to TRBJ2-5; D possibly corresponds to TRBD2 (5 bases). The germline gives CDR1 SEHNR, CDR2 FQNEAQ (reference sequence). The CDR3 sequence is 15 residues long. With 2 bases removed from V and 3 bases from J, the gap between germline ends came to 13 bases. CDR3 sequence reads: CASSLLGDGKETQYF. CDR3 nucleotide sequence: TGTGCCAGCAGCTTACTTGGCGACGGGAAAGAGACCCAGTACTTC.

On this clonotype: One end of the junction is discordant with germline, which a read error may explain. This chain links TRBV12-3 or TRBV12-4 with TRBJ2-1, with 9 bases matching TRBD1. This CDR3 comprises 15 residues. Written as DNA, the CDR3 is TGTGCCAGCAGTGCCGGGACAGGGTCCTACAATGTGCAGTTCTTC. Translating gives CASSAGTGSYNVQFF.

V usage is TRBV12-3 or TRBV12-4 and J usage is TRBJ2-1; 12 positions agree with TRBD2. Trimming took 3 bases from V and 8 from J; bases not matched to a gene: 8. The CDR3 covers 16 residues. The DNA of the CDR3 is TGTGCCAGCAGTTTTGCTAGCGGGGGGGCCTCGGATGAGCAGTTCTTC. This gives the protein CASSFASGGASDEQFF.

With regard to this clonotype: Relative to the germline gene, one junction end is altered; a read error may explain this. The chain joins TRBV3-1 to TRBJ2-5; the D gene could be TRBD1 or TRBD2 (5 bases each). The J call may not be correct, given that the DNA end is closer to TRBJ2-7. There are 15 residues in the CDR3. Germline assignment: CDR1 LGHDT and CDR2 YNNKEL (reference sequence). CDR3 loop: CAGSHRGEKGYEQYF. The CDR3 DNA reads TGTGCCGGCAGCCATCGAGGGGAAAAGGGCTACGAGCAGTACTTC.

A word on this clonotype: A much larger clone sits a single nucleotide away, making a read error possible. V gene TRBV20-1 combines with J gene TRBJ1-2; the match to TRBD1 covers 7 bases. CDR3 length equals 15 residues. Germline trimming cut 4 bases from V and 3 bases from J; bases unmatched to any gene: 11. Germline loops: CDR1 DFQATT, CDR2 SNEGSKA (reference sequence). The CDR3: CSANVPTGDDYGYTF. The CDR3 bases are TGCAGTGCTAACGTCCCCACAGGGGACGACTATGGCTACACCTTC.